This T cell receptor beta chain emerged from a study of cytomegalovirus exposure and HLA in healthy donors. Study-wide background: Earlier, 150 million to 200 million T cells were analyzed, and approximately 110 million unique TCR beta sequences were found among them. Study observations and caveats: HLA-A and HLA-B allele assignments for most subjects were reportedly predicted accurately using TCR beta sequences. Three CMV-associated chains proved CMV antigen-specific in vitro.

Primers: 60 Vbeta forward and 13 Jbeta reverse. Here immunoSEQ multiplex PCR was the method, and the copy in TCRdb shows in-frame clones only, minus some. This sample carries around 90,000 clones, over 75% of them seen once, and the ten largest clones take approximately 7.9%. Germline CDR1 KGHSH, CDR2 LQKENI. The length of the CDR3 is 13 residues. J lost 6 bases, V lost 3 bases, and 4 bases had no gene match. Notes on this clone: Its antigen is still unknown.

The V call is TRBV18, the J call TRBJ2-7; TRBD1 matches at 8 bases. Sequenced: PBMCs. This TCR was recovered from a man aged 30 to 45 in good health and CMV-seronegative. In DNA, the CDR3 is TGTGCCAGCTCACCCGGACAGGGTAGCGAGCAGTACTTC. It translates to CASSPGQGSEQYF.